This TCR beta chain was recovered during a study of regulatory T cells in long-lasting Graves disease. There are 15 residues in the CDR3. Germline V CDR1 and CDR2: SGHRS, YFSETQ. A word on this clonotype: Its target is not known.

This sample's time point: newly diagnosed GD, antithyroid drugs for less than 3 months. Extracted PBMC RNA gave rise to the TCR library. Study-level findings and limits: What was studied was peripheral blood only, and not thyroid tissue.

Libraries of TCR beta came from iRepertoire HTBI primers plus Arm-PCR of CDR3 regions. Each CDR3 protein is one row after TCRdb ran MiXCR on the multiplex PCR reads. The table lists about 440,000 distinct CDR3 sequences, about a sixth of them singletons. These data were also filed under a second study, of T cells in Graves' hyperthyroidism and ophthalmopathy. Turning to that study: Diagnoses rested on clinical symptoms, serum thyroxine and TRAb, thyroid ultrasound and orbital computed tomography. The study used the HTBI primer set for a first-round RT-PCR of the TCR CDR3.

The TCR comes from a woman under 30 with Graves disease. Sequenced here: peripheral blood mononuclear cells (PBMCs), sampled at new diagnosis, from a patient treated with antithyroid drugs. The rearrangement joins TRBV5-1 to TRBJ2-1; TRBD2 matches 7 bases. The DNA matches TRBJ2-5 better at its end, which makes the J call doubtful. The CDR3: CASRESGGSGETQYF. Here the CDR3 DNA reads TGCGCCAGCAGGGAATCCGGCGGGAGCGGAGAGACCCAGTACTTC.